Sequencing of this T cell receptor (beta chain) was carried out in a study of blood T cell repertoires in COVID-19. The wider study: Collection of acute and convalescent COVID-19 samples took place in the United States, Italy and Spain. Nucleic acid was either cDNA or gDNA, and it came from T cells, B-cell-depleted T cells, or PBMCs.

With V trimmed by 3 bases and J by 0 bases, 7 bases remained unmatched. The CDR3 totals 17 residues. Germline V gene sequence: CDR1 MNHNS, CDR2 SASEGT. Original methodology: Nucleated cell counts were estimated from reference gene primer amplification. Produced via immunoSEQ multiplex PCR; TCRdb's table is partial and in-frame only. V, J and clone size were drawn from that table, and D and trimming were deduced from the DNA. The sample has 30,000 to 35,000 clones, around 80% seen once. Source material: peripheral blood. The V and J genes are TRBV6-1 and TRBJ1-4; 7 bases line up with TRBD1. This sequence originates from a man aged 80 or over with active or convalescent COVID-19. The CDR3 loop reads CASSDRDSFATNEKLFF. CDR3 nucleotides: TGTGCCAGCAGTGACCGGGACAGTTTTGCAACTAATGAAAAACTGTTTTTT.